This entry lists 11 T cell receptor beta chains sequenced from one sample in a study of brain T cells in children with intractable seizures. Produced via immunoSEQ multiplex PCR; TCRdb's table is partial and in-frame only. The table has 60,000 to 85,000 clones, more than 85% seen once. Specimen: peripheral blood, collected at surgery. The receptors stem from a boy under two years old with tuberous sclerosis and intractable seizures.

V gene TRBV9 combines with J gene TRBJ2-1; TRBD2 agrees at 11 bases. This CDR3 is built from 13 residues. V was clipped by 4 bases and J by 10 bases; unmatched bases: 4. Germline lookup yields CDR1 SGDLS and CDR2 YYNGEE. The CDR3 is CASSPRTSGEQFF. The CDR3 nucleotides are TGTGCCAGCAGCCCCCGGACTAGCGGGGAGCAGTTCTTC. The entire variable domain, with the rest obtained from reference TRBV9 and TRBJ2-1, is as follows: DSGVTQTPKHLITATGQRVTLRCSPRSGDLSVYWYQQSLDQGLQFLIQYYNGEERAKGNILERFSAQQFPDLHSELNLSSLELGDSALYFCASSPRTSGEQFFGPGTRLTVL.

The gene calls are TRBV30 and TRBJ1-2; D remains unclear. V was shortened by 5 bases and J by 2 bases, with 12 bases between the two germline ends. Germline CDR1 and CDR2: GTSNPN and SVGIG (reference sequence). The CDR3 totals 13 residues. In DNA, the CDR3 is TGTGCCTGGGGTTCCCCCAAAAACTATGGCTACACCTTC. It translates to CAWGSPKNYGYTF.

This chain joins TRBV6-5 and TRBJ2-5, with D possibly matching TRBD1 (5 bases). V lost 2 bases and J lost 5, with 12 bases in between. The CDR3 has 14 amino acids. Germline loops: CDR1 MNHEY, CDR2 SVGAGI. The CDR3 sequence: CASSYLLQAETQYF. The CDR3 DNA follows: TGTGCCAGCAGTTACCTTTTACAGGCCGAGACCCAGTACTTC.

This sequence joins TRBV5-6 and TRBJ2-7; D unresolved. Deletions cut 5 bases from V and 7 bases from J, with 13 bases between. CDR1 is SGHDT and CDR2 is YYEEEE in the germline V gene. This CDR3 is built from 12 residues. The CDR3 DNA is TGTGCCAGCAGACCCGGGTTGGGGGAGCAGTACTTC. Translating gives CASRPGLGEQYF. Supplemented by reference TRBV5-6 and TRBJ2-7, the full variable domain reads DAGVTQSPTHLIKTRGQQVTLRCSPKSGHDTVSWYQQALGQGPQFIFQYYEEEERQRGNFPDRFSGHQFPNYSSELNVNALLLGDSALYLCASRPGLGEQYFGPGTRLTVT.

The chain carries TRBV7-9 and TRBJ2-3, with TRBD2 identical over 7 bases. The CDR3 sequence is 14 residues long. V dropped 2 bases and J dropped 2; count of bases not matched to a gene: 1. Germline-derived CDR1 and CDR2 are SEHNR and FQNEAQ (reference sequence). The CDR3 region has the DNA TGTGCCAGCAGCTTAACTAGCGACACAGATACGCAGTATTTT. It codes for CASSLTSDTDTQYF.

The chain has TRBV24-1 and TRBJ2-7; TRBD1 aligns across 10 bases. Germline CDR1 KGHDR, CDR2 SFDVKD. V gave up 9 bases and J gave up 5 bases; unmatched junction bases: 3. CDR3 size: 12 residues. The CDR3 region is CATSGQGNEQYF. CDR3 DNA sequence: TGTGCCACCTCGGGACAGGGGAACGAGCAGTACTTC.

V and J are TRBV5-8 and TRBJ2-3; D ambiguous. The V gene lost 4 bases and the J gene lost 5 bases, with 17 bases spanning the gap. The germline CDR1 and CDR2 sequences are SGHTS and YDEGEE. CDR3 length: 15 amino acids. The CDR3 region is CASSPRAHLGDTQYF. DNA of the CDR3: TGTGCCAGCAGCCCCCGGGCCCACCTCGGAGATACGCAGTATTTT.

The chain joins TRBV10-1 to TRBJ2-3, with D possibly matching TRBD1 (5 bases). Germline loops: CDR1 WNHNN, CDR2 SYGVQD (reference sequence). Deletions cut 2 bases from V and 4 bases from J, with 13 bases between. This CDR3 has 15 residues. The CDR3 reads CASSETGAEPDTQYF. In DNA, the CDR3 is TGCGCCAGCAGTGAGACTGGGGCAGAACCAGATACGCAGTATTTT.

This clone appeared a single time. The chain carries TRBV2 and TRBJ1-1; no firm D call. There are 11 residues in the CDR3. The ends were cut back, 8 bases at V and 1 base at J, with 5 bases in the middle. Looked up from germline, CDR1 is SNHLY and CDR2 is FYNNEI. CDR3 sequence reads: CASPWNTEAFF. The CDR3 coding sequence is TGTGCCAGCCCTTGGAACACTGAAGCTTTCTTT.

The rearrangement links TRBV7-9 to TRBJ2-1; D is possibly TRBD1 (5 bases). V gave up 4 bases and J gave up 4 bases, with 20 bases separating them. This CDR3 is 17 amino acids long. CDR1 is SEHNR, CDR2 FQNEAQ, per germline (reference sequence). The CDR3 DNA sequence: TGTGCCAGCAGCTCTTTAGTCACAGGAGTAAAATACAATGAGCAGTTCTTC. Protein: CASSSLVTGVKYNEQFF. Together with reference TRBV7-9 and TRBJ2-1, the CDR3 gives the full variable domain: DTGVSQNPRHKITKRGQNVTFRCDPISEHNRLYWYRQTLGQGPEFLTYFQNEAQLEKSRLLSDRFSAERPKGSFSTLEIQRTEQGDSAMYLCASSSLVTGVKYNEQFFGPGTRLTVL.

J is TRBJ2-1 and V is TRBV2, with 13 bases that match TRBD2. Germline V CDR1 and CDR2: SNHLY, FYNNEI. CDR3 length: 17 residues. With V trimmed by 5 bases and J by 12 bases, 16 bases remained unmatched. Here the CDR3 DNA reads TGTGCCAGCAGTCCTTTCGCTCGGACTAGCGGGAGTGGTGTGCAGTTCTTC. Amino acid sequence: CASSPFARTSGSGVQFF.